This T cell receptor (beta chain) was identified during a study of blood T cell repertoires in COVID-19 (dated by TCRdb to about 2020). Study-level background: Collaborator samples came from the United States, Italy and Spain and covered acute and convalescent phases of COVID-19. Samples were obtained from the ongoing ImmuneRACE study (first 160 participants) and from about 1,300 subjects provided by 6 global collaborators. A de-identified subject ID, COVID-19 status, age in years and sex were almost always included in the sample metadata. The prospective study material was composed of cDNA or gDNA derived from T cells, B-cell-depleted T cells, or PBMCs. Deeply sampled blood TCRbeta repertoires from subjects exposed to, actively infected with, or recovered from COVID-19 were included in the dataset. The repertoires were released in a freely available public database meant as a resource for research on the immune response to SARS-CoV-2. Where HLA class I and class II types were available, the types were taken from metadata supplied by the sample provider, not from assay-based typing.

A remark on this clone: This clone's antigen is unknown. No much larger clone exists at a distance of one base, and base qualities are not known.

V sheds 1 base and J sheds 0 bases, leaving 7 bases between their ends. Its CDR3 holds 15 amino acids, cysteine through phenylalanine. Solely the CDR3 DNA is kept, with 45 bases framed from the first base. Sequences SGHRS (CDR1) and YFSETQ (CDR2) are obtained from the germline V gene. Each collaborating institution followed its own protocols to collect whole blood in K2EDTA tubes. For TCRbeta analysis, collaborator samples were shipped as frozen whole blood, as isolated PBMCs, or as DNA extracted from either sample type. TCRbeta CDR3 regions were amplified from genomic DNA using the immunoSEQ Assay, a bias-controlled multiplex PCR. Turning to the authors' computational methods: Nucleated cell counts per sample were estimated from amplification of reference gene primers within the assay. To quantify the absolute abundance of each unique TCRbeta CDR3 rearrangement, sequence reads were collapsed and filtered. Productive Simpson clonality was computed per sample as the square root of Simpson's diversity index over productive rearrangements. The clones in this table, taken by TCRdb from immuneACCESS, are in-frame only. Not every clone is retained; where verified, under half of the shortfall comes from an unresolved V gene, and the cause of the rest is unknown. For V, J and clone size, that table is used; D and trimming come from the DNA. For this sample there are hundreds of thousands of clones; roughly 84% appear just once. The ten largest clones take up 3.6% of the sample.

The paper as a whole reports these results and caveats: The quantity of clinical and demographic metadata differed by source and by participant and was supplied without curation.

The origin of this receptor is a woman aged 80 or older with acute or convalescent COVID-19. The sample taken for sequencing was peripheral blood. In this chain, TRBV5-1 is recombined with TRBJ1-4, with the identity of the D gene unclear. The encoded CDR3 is CASSLLTATNEKLFF. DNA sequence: TGCGCCAGCAGCTTGCTAACCGCAACTAATGAAAAACTGTTTTTT.